This TCR beta chain is from a study of T-cell memory formation after mild COVID-19 (dated by TCRdb to the early 2020s). Regarding the study in general: TCR sequence clusters from the two donors were largely donor specific. Two young, previously healthy adult volunteers, one female and one male, were included in the cohort. T-cell clones expanding and contracting after mild COVID-19 in two donors were tracked by longitudinal TCRalpha and TCRbeta repertoire sequencing. Study-level results and caveats: SARS-CoV-2 specificity of the second-wave clones peaking on day 37 was not confirmed. Clones contracting from day 15 to 85 had balanced CD4/CD8 phenotypes, while a second wave expanding from day 15 to 37 was biased towards CD4+. Contracting CD4+ clones were located mainly in the CM and EM memory subsets, whereas CD8+ clones were found to be enriched in EMRA. Only two mild cases were covered by the study, and larger cohorts that include severe cases with pre-infection samples were considered necessary. The detection of some responding clones in pre-infection memory suggests that pre-existing cross-reactive memory T cells joined the SARS-CoV-2 response.

The instrument given in TCRdb is Illumina NovaSeq 6000. Using 5'RACE with constant-segment primers, TCRalpha and TCRbeta cDNA libraries were constructed, with sample barcodes and unique molecular identifiers added in the process. Trizol reagent was used to extract RNA from every sample. Libraries were amplified in two PCR steps, with a second sample barcode and Illumina TruSeq adapters added in the second step. Sequencing of libraries was performed on an Illumina NovaSeq with 2 x 150 bp paired-end reads. Concerning the study's data processing: Demultiplexing of reads and collapsing into UMI-guided consensus sequences were performed with migec v1.2.7. With mixcr v2.1.11, UMI consensuses were aligned to TRA and TRB V and J templates and assembled into clonotypes. Expanded or contracted clonotypes were those called significant by both edgeR and NoisET, with noise models trained on biological replicates. For edgeR calls, the thresholds were a false discovery rate-adjusted p below 0.01 and a log2 fold-change of 1. As an exploratory analysis of dynamics, PCA with hierarchical clustering was applied to max-normalized trajectories of the 1000 most abundant clonotypes. Separately sequenced CD4+ and CD8+ repertoires were used to assign the CD4 or CD8 phenotype of responding clones. TCRdb itself trimmed the public reads at Q25 with fastp, ran MiXCR and retained productive beta chains. Here each entry gathers all rows of one CDR3 protein and keeps the most common genes and DNA. TCRdb's processing, not the study's, gives the V and J calls here. The table for this sample lists 250,000 or so distinct CDR3 sequences; under 20% of them were counted only once. The top ten clones comprise about 21% of the sample.

PBMCs were isolated by Ficoll-Paque density gradient centrifugation. For this clonotype: Its antigen has not been determined. One base away there is no much larger clone; base qualities are not given.

Including cysteine and phenylalanine, the CDR3 has 15 amino acids. Only the CDR3 region is kept as DNA, spanning 45 bases read in frame from base 1. CDR1 LGHNA and CDR2 YNFKEQ were looked up in the germline V gene. V ends up 2 bases short and J 10 bases short, with an unmatched junction base count of 5. The receptor chain draws on TRBV4-2 and TRBJ1-6, with TRBD1 identical over 10 junction bases. This sequence originates from a man between 18 and 29 years old who had mild COVID-19 (a few samples of this study predate the infection). The sample titles of this study are shuffled in the database, so cell type and time point are left out; the donor was told from shared clones. Source material: PBMCs or a T cell subset sorted from them (not recorded which). The CDR3: CASSQLDRGNSPLHF. The sequence in DNA is TGTGCCAGCAGCCAATTGGACAGGGGGAACTCACCCCTCCACTTT.